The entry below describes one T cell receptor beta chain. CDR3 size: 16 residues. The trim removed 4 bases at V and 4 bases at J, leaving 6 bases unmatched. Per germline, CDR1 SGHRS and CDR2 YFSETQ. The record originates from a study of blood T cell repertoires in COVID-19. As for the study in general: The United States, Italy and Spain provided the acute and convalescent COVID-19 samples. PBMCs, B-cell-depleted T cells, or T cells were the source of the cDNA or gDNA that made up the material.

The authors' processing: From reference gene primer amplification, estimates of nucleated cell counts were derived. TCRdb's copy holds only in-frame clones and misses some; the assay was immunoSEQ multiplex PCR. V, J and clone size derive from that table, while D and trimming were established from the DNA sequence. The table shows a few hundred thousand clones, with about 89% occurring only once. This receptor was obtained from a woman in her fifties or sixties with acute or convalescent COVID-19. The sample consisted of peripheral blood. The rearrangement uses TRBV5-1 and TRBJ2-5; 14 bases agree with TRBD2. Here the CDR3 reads CASSPRLAGGGETQYF. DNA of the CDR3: TGCGCCAGCAGCCCGCGACTAGCGGGAGGGGGAGAGACCCAGTACTTC.